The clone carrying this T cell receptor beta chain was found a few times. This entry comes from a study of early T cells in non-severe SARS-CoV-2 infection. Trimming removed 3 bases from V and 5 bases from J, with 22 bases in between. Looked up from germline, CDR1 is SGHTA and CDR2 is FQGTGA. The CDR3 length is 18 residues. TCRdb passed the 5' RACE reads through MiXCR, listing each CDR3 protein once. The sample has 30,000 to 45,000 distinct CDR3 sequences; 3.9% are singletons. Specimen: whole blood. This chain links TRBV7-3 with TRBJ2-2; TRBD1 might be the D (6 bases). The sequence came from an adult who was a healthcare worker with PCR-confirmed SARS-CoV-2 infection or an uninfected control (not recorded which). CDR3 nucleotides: TGTGCCAGCAGCTTTTATGACAGGACGCTAGGGTGGACCGGGGAGCTGTTTTTT. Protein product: CASSFYDRTLGWTGELFF.